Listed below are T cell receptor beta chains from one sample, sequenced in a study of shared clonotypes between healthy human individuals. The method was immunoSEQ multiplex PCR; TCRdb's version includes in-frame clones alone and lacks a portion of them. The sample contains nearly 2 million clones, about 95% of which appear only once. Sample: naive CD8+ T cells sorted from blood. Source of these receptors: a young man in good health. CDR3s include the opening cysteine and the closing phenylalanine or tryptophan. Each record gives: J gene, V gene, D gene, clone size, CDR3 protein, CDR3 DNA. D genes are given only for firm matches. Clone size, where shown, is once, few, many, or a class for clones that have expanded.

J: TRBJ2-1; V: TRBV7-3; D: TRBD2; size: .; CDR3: CASSSLAGGPDEQFF; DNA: TGTGCCAGCAGTTCCCTAGCGGGGGGGCCGGATGAGCAGTTCTTC
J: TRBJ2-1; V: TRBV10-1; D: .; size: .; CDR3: CASSERRELSYNEQFF; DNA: TGCGCCAGCAGTGAGCGGAGGGAGCTCTCCTACAATGAGCAGTTCTTC
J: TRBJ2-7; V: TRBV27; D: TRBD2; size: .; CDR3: CASSSGTASYEQYF; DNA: TGTGCCAGCAGCAGCGGGACTGCTTCCTACGAGCAGTACTTC
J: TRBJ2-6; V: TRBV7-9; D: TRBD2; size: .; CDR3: CASMEASGFSGANVLTF; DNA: TGTGCCAGCATGGAGGCTAGCGGTTTCTCTGGGGCCAACGTCCTGACTTTC
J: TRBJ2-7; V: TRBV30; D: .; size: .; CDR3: CAWSVWDSYEQYF; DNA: TGTGCCTGGAGTGTTTGGGACTCCTACGAGCAGTACTTC
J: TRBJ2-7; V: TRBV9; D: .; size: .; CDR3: CASSPGGASYEQYF; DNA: TGTGCCAGCAGCCCTGGCGGGGCCTCCTACGAGCAGTACTTC
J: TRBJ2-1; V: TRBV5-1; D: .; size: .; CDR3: CASSYLVRTGDEQFF; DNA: TGCGCCAGCAGTTACTTGGTTCGGACGGGGGATGAGCAGTTCTTC
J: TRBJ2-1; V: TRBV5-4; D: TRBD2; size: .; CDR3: CASSTGLAGNNEQFF; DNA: TGTGCCAGCAGCACCGGACTAGCGGGAAACAATGAGCAGTTCTTC
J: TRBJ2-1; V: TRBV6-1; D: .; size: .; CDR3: CASTRGEQFF; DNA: TGTGCCAGCACCCGGGGTGAGCAGTTCTTC
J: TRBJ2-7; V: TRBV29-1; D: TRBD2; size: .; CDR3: CSVGTISGSYEQYF; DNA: TGCAGCGTCGGTACTATTAGCGGGAGCTACGAGCAGTACTTC
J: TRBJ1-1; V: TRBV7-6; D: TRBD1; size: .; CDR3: CASSPILTGGAEAFF; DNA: TGTGCCAGCAGCCCGATCCTGACAGGGGGTGCTGAAGCTTTCTTT
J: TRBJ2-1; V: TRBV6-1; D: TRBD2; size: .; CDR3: CASSLRGAYNEQFF; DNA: TGTGCCAGCAGCCTCCGGGGGGCCTACAATGAGCAGTTCTTC
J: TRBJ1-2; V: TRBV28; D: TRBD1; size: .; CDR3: CASSYLGTGGGYTF; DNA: TGTGCCAGCAGTTACCTCGGGACAGGGGGAGGCTACACCTTC
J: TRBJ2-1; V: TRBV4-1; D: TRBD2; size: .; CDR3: CASSPVAGVNNEQFF; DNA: TGCGCCAGCAGCCCTGTAGCGGGGGTTAACAATGAGCAGTTCTTC
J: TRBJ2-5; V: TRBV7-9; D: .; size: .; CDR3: CASSLLREETQYF; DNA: TGTGCCAGCAGCTTATTAAGGGAAGAGACCCAGTACTTC
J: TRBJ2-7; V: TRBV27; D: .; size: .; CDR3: CASSPTGRPYEQYF; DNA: TGTGCCAGCAGTCCGACGGGCCGCCCCTACGAGCAGTACTTC
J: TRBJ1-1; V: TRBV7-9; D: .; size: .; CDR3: CASSLATETEAFF; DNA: TGTGCCAGCAGCTTAGCGACAGAGACTGAAGCTTTCTTT
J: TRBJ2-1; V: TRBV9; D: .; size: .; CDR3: CASSVDGNYNEQFF; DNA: TGTGCCAGCAGCGTAGACGGGAATTACAATGAGCAGTTCTTC
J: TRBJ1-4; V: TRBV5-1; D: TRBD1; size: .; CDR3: CASSSYRGSGEKLFF; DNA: TGCGCCAGCAGCTCCTACAGGGGGTCAGGTGAAAAACTGTTTTTT
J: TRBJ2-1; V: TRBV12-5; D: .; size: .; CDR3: CASGAHGFNEQFF; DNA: TGTGCTAGTGGTGCCCACGGATTTAATGAGCAGTTCTTC
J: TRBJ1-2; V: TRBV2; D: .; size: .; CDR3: CASSGITGLDNNYGYTF; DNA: TGTGCCAGCAGTGGGATTACAGGGCTCGATAATAACTATGGCTACACCTTC
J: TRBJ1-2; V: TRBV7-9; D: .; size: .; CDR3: CASSSGGYNYGYTF; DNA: TGTGCCAGCAGCTCCGGGGGATATAACTATGGCTACACCTTC
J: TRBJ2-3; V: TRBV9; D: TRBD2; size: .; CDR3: CASSVEGGGADTQYF; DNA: TGTGCCAGCAGCGTAGAGGGCGGGGGGGCAGATACGCAGTATTTT
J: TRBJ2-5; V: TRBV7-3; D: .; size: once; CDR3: CASSLSVRETQYF; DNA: TGTGCCAGCAGCTTAAGTGTTCGCGAGACCCAGTACTTC
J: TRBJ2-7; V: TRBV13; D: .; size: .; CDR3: CASSLPTGLSSYEQYF; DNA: TGTGCCAGCAGCTTACCGACAGGACTTAGCTCCTACGAGCAGTACTTC
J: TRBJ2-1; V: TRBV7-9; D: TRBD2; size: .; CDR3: CASSLGAGTSSYNEQFF; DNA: TGTGCCAGCAGCTTAGGGGCGGGGACTAGCTCCTACAATGAGCAGTTCTTC
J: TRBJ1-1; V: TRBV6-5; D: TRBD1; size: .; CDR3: CASSRQGAREAFF; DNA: TGTGCCAGCAGTCGCCAGGGGGCCCGTGAAGCTTTCTTT
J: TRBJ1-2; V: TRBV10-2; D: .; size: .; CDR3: CASSDAGIGGYTF; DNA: TGCGCCAGCAGTGACGCAGGGATCGGTGGCTACACCTTC
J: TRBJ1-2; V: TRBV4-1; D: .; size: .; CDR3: CASSQVGPLGYGYTF; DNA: TGCGCCAGCAGCCAAGTTGGACCTCTTGGCTATGGCTACACCTTC
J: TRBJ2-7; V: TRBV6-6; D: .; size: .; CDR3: CASRTTGDPSYEQYF; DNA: TGTGCCAGCAGGACGACCGGCGACCCCTCCTACGAGCAGTACTTC
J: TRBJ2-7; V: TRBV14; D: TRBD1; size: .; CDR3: CASRGTGSYEQYF; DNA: TGTGCCAGCAGAGGGACAGGCTCCTACGAGCAGTACTTC
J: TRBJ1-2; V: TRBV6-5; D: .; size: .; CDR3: CASSYRDKPTNYGYTF; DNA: TGTGCCAGCAGTTACCGGGACAAGCCTACTAACTATGGCTACACCTTC
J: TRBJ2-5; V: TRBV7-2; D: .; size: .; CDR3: CASSLPTGLETQYF; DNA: TGTGCCAGCAGCCTACCTACGGGATTGGAGACCCAGTACTTC
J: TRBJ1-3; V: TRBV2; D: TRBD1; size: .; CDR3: CASSGTGGNGNTIYF; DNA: TGTGCCAGCAGTGGGACAGGGGGGAATGGAAACACCATATATTTT
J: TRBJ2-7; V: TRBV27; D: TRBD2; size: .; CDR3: CASTSGTSTYEQYF; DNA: TGTGCCAGCACCTCCGGGACTAGCACCTACGAGCAGTACTTC
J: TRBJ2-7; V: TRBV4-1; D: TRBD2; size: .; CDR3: CASSAGGEFSSYEQYF; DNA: TGCGCCAGCAGCGCCGGGGGGGAATTCAGCTCCTACGAGCAGTACTTC
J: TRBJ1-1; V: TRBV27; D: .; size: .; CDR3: CASSLGAHTEAFF; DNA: TGTGCCAGCAGTTTAGGGGCCCACACTGAAGCTTTCTTT
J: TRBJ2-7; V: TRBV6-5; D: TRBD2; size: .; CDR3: CASSQTSGGLGEQYF; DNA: TGTGCCAGCAGTCAGACTAGCGGTGGCCTAGGAGAGCAGTACTTC
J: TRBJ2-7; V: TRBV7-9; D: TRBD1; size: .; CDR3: CASSYSGTGSYEQYF; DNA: TGTGCCAGCAGCTACTCGGGGACAGGTTCCTACGAGCAGTACTTC
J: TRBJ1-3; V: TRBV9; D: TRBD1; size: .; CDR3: CASSATDRANTIYF; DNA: TGTGCCAGCAGCGCAACTGACAGGGCGAACACCATATATTTT
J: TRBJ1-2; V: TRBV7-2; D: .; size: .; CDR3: CASSLNYGYTF; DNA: TGTGCCAGCAGCTTGAACTATGGCTACACCTTC
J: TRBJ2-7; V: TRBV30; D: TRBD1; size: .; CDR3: CGFDQGAYEQYF; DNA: TGTGGCTTCGACCAGGGGGCCTACGAGCAGTACTTC
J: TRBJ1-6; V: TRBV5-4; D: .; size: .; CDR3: CASSSTGPNSPLHF; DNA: TGTGCCAGCAGCTCGACCGGCCCTAATTCACCCCTCCACTTT
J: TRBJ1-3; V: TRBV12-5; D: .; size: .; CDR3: CASGLVLRGSSGNTIYF; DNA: TGTGCTAGTGGTTTGGTACTCAGGGGTAGCTCTGGAAACACCATATATTTT
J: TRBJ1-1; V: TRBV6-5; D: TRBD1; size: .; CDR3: CASSSQGLTEAFF; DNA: TGTGCCAGCAGTTCACAGGGGCTCACTGAAGCTTTCTTT
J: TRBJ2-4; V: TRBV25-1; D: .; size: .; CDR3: CASSEPGLEGNIQYF; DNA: TGTGCCAGCAGTGAACCGGGACTGGAAGGAAACATTCAGTACTTC
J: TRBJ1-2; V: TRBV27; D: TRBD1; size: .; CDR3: CASKEVGQGSYGYTF; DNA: TGTGCCAGCAAAGAGGTCGGACAGGGATCCTATGGCTACACCTTC
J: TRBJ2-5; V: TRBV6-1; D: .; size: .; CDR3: CASSELAGTHQETQYF; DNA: TGTGCCAGCAGTGAATTGGCAGGCACCCACCAAGAGACCCAGTACTTC
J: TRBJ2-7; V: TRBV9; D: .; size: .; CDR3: CASSARGGTSYEQYF; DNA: TGTGCCAGCAGTGCCAGGGGGGGAACCTCCTACGAGCAGTACTTC